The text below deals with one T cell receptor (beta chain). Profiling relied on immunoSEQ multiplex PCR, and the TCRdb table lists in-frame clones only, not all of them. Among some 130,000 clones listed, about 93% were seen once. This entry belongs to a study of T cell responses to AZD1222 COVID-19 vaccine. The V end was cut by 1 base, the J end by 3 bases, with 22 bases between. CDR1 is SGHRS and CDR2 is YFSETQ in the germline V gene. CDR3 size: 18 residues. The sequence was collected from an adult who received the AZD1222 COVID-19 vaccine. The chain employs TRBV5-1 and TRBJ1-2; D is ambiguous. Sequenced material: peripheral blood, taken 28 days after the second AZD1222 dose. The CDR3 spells CASSLPQTRGAGDYGYTF. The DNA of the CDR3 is TGCGCCAGCAGCTTGCCTCAAACGCGGGGTGCCGGAGACTATGGCTACACCTTC.